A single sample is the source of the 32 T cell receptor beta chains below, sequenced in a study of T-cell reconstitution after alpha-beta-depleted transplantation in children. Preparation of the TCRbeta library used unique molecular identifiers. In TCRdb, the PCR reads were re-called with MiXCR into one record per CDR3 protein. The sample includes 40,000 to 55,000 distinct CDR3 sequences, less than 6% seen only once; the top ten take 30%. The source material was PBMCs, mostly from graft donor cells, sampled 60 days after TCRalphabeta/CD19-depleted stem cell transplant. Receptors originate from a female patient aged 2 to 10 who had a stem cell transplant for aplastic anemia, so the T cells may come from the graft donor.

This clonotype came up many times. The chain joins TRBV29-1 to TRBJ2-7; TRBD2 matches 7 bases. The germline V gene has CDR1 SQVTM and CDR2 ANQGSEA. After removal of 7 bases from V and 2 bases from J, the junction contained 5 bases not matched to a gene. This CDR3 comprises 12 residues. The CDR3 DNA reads TGCAGCGCCCGACTAGCCACCTACGAGCAGTACTTC. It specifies CSARLATYEQYF.

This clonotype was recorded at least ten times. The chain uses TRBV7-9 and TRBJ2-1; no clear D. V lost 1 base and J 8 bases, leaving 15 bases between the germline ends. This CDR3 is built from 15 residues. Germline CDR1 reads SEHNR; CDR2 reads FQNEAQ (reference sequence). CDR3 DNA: TGTGCCAGCAGCTTAGGAAAGTTTATGATCGATGAGCAGTTCTTC. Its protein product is CASSLGKFMIDEQFF.

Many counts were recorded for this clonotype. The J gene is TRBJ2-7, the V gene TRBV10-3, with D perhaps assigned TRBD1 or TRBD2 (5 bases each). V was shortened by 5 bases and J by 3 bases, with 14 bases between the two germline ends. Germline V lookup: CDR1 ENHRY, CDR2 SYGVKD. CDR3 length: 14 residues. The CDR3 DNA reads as TGTGCCATCAGTCCGGGGACCCTTCTCTACGAGCAGTACTTC. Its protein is CAISPGTLLYEQYF.

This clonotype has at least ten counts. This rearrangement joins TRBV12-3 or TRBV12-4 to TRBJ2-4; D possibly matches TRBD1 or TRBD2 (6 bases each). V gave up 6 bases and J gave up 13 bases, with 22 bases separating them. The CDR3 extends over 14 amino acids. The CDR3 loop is CASSVSHGGLGQYF. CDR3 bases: TGTGCCAGCAGCGTCAGTCATGGGGGGCTGGGGCAGTACTTC.

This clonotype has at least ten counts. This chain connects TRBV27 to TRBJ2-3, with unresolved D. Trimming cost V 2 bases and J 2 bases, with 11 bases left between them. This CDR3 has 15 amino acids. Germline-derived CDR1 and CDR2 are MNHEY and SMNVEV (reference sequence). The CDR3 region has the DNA TGTGCCAGCAGTTTACTGAGATCCTCCACAGATACGCAGTATTTT. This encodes CASSLLRSSTDTQYF.

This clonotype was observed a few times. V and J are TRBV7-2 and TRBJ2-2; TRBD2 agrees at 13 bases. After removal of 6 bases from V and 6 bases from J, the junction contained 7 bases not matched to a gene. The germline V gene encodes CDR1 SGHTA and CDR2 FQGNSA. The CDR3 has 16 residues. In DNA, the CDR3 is TGTGCCAGCAGACCTCAACTAGCGGGGGGGTCCGGGGAGCTGTTTTTT. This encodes CASRPQLAGGSGELFF.

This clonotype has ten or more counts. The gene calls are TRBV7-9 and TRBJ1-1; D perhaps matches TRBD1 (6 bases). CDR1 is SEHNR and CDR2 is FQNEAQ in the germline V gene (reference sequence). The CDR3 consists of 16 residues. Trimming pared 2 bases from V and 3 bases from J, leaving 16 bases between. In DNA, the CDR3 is TGTGCCAGCAGCTTATTACCGGGGGCATTGGACACTGAAGCTTTCTTT. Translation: CASSLLPGALDTEAFF.

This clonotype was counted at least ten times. CDR3 nucleotide sequence: TGTGCCAGCAGTCCGCCGGGGGGCGGGGGGACCGTTGAGCAGTTCTTC. It specifies CASSPPGGGGTVEQFF. V usage is TRBV12-3 or TRBV12-4 and J usage is TRBJ2-1, with 8 bases matching TRBD2. The CDR3 sequence is 16 residues long. V was clipped by 5 bases and J by 9 bases; unmatched bases: 15.

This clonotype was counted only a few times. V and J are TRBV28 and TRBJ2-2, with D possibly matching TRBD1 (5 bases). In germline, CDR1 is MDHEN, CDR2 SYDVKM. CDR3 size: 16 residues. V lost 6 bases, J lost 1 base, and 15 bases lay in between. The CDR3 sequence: CASRRQSSLNTGELFF. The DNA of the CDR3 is TGTGCCAGCAGGAGACAGAGTTCCTTGAACACCGGGGAGCTGTTTTTT.

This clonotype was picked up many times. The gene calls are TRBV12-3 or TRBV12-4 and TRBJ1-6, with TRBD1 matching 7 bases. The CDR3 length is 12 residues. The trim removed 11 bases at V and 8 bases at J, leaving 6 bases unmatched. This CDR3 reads CASRGPDSPLHF. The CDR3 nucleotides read TGTGCCTCGAGGGGGCCTGATTCACCCCTCCACTTT.

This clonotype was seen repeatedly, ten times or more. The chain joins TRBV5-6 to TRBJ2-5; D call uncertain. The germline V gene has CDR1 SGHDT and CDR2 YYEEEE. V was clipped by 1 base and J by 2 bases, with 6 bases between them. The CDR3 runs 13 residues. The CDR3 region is CASSLLDQETQYF. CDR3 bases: TGTGCCAGCAGCTTGTTAGATCAAGAGACCCAGTACTTC.

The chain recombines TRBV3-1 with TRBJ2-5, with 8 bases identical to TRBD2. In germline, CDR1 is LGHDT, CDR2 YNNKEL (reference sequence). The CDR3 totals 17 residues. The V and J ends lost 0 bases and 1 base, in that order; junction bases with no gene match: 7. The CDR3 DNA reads TGTGCCAGCAGCCAAGATTTGGTAGCGGGGCCCCAAGAGACCCAGTACTTC. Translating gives CASSQDLVAGPQETQYF.

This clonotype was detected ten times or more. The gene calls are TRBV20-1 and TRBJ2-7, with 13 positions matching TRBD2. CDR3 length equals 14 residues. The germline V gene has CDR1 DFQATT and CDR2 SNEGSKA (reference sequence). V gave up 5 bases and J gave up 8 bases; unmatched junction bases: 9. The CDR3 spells CSAPGLAGVNKQYF. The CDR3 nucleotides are TGCAGTGCTCCTGGACTAGCGGGGGTGAATAAGCAGTACTTC.

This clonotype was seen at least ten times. In nucleotides, the CDR3 is TGTGCCAGCAGGCGGATCGACAGCTCCTACGAGCAGTACTTC. It encodes CASRRIDSSYEQYF. The chain is built from TRBV28 and TRBJ2-7; a possible D gene is TRBD1 (5 bases). The CDR3 totals 14 residues. The germline V gene has CDR1 MDHEN and CDR2 SYDVKM. V was trimmed by 6 bases and J by 0 bases, leaving 12 bases between them. Combining the CDR3 with reference TRBV28 and TRBJ2-7 gives the whole variable domain DVKVTQSSRYLVKRTGEKVFLECVQDMDHENMFWYRQDPGLGLRLIYFSYDVKMKEKGDIPEGYSVSREKKERFSLILESASTNQTSMYLCASRRIDSSYEQYFGPGTRLTVT.

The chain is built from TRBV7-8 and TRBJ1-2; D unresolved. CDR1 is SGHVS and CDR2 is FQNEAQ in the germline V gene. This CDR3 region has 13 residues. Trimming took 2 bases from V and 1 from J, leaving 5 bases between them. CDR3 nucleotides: TGTGCCAGCAGCTTACGGGATAACTATGGCTACACCTTC. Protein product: CASSLRDNYGYTF. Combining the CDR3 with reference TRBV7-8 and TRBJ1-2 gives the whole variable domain GAGVSQSPRYKVAKRGQDVALRCDPISGHVSLFWYQQALGQGPEFLTYFQNEAQLDKSGLPSDRFFAERPEGSVSTLKIQRTQQEDSAVYLCASSLRDNYGYTFGSGTRLTVV.

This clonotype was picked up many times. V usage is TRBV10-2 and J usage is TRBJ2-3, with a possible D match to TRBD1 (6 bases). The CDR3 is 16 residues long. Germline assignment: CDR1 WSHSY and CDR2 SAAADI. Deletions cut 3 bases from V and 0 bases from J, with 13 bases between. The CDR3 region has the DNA TGCGCCAGCAGTGACCCCGGGACACCTAGCACAGATACGCAGTATTTT. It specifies CASSDPGTPSTDTQYF.

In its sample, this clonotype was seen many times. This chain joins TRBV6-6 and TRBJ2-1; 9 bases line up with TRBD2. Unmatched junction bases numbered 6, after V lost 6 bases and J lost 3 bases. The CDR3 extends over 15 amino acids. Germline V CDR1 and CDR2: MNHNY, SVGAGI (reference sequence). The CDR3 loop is CASSDATSGYNEQFF. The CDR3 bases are TGTGCCAGCAGCGATGCGACTAGCGGCTACAATGAGCAGTTCTTC.

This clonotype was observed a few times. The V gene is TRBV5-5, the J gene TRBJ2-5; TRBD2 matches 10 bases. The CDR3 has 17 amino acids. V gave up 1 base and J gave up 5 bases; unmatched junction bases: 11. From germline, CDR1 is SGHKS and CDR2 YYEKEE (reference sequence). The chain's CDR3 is CASSLWASGSVRETQYF. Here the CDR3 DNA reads TGTGCCAGCAGCTTGTGGGCTAGCGGGAGCGTCCGGGAGACCCAGTACTTC.

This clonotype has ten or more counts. The CDR3 DNA reads TGTGCCAGCAGCACCTCTTCGAACACTGAAGCTTTCTTT. Its translation: CASSTSSNTEAFF. V and J are TRBV7-9 and TRBJ1-1, with D unresolved. Per germline, CDR1 SEHNR and CDR2 FQNEAQ (reference sequence). Deletions cut 5 bases from V and 1 base from J, with 8 bases between. The CDR3 covers 13 residues.

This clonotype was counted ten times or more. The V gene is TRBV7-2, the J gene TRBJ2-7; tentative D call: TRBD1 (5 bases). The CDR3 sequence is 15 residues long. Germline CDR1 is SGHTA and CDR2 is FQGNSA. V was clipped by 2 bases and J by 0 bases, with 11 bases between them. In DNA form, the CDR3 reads TGTGCCAGCAGCTTAAGGGGCATCGGCTCCTACGAGCAGTACTTC. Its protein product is CASSLRGIGSYEQYF.

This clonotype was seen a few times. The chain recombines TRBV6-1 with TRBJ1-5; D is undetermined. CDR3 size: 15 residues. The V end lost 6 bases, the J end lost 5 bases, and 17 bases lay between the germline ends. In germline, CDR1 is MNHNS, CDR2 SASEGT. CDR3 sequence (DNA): TGTGCCAGCAGACCCATGGCAGGTTGGGATCAGCCCCAGCATTTT. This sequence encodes CASRPMAGWDQPQHF.

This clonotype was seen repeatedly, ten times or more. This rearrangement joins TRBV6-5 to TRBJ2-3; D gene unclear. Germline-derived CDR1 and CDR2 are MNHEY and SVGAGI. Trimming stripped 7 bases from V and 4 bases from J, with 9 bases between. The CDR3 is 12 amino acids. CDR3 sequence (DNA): TGTGCCAGCAAGGCGAGAGCAGATACGCAGTATTTT. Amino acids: CASKARADTQYF.

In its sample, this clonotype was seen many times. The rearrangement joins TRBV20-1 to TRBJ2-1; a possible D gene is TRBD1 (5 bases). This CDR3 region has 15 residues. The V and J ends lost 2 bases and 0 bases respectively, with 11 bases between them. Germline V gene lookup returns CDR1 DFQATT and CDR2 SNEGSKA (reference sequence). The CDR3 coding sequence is TGCAGTGCTAGAAGGGGCTCCGCCTCCTACAATGAGCAGTTCTTC. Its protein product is CSARRGSASYNEQFF.

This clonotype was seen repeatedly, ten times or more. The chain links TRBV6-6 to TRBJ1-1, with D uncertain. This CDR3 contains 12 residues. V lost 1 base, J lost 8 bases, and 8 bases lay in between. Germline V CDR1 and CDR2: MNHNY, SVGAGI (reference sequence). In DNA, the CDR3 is TGTGCCAGCAGTTACTATTTCGAAGAAGCTTTCTTT. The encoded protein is CASSYYFEEAFF.

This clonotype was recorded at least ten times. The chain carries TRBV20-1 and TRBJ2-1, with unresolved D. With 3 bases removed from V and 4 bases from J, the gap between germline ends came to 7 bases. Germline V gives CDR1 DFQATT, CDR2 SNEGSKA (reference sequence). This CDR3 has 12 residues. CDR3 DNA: TGCAGTGCTAGCGAGGATTACAATGAGCAGTTCTTC. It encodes CSASEDYNEQFF.

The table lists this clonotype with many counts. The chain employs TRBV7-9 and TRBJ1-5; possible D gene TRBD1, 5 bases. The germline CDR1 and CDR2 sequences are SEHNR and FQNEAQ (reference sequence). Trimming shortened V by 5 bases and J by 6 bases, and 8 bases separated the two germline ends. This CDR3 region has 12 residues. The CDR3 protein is CASSVGGQPQHF. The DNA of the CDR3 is TGTGCCAGCAGCGTCGGGGGTCAGCCCCAGCATTTT.

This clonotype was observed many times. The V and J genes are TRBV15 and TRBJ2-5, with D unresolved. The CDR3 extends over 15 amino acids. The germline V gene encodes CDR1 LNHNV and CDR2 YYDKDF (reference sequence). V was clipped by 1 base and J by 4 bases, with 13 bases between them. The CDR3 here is CATSRAATAVETQYF. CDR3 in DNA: TGTGCCACCAGCAGAGCTGCGACTGCTGTAGAGACCCAGTACTTC.

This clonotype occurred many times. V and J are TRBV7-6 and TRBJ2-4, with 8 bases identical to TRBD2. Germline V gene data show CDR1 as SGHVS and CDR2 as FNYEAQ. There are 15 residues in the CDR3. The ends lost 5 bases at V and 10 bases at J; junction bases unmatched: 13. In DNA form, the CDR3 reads TGTGCCAGCAGCCCCCTGTCCGGACTAGCTTCTATTCAGTACTTC. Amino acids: CASSPLSGLASIQYF.

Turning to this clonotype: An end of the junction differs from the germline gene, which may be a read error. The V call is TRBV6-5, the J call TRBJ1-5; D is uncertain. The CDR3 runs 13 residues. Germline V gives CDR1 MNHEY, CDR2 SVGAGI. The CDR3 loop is CASSYGEGQPQQF. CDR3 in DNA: TGTGCCAGCAGTTACGGGGAGGGTCAGCCCCAGCAATTT.

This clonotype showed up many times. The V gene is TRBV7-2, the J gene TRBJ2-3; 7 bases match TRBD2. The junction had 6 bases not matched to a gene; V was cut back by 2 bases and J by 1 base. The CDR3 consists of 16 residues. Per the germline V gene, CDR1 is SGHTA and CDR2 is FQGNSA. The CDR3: CASSLYLGGGTDTQYF. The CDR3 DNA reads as TGTGCCAGCAGCTTATACCTGGGGGGGGGCACAGATACGCAGTATTTT.

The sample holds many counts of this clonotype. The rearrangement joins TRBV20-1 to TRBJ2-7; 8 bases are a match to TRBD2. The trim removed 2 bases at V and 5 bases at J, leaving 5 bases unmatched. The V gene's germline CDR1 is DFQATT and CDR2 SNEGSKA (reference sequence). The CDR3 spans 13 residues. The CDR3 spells CSARLFGGDEQYF. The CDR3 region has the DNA TGCAGTGCTAGACTTTTCGGGGGGGACGAGCAGTACTTC.

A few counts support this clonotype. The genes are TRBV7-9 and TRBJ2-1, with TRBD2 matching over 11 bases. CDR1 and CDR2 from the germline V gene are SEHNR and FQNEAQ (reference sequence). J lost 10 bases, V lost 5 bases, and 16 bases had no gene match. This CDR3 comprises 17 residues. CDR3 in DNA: TGTGCCAGCAGCCCCCGACCGGGACTAGCGGCGCAATGGGAGCAGTTCTTC. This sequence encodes CASSPRPGLAAQWEQFF.